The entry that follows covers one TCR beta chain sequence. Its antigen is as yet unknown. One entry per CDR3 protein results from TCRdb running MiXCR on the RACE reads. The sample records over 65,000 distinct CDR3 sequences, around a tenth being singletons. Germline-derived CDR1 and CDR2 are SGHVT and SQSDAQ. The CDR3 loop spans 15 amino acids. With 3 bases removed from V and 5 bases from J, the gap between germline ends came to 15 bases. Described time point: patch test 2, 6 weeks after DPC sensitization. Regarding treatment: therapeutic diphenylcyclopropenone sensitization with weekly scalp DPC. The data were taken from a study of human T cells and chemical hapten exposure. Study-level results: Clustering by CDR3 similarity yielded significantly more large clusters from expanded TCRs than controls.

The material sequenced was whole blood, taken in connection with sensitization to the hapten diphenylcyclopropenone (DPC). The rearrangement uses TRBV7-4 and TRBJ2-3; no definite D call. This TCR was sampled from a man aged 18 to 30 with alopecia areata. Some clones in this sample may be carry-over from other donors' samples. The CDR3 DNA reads TGTGCCAGCAGCTTTGAGGTTGACACACAAGATACGCAGTATTTT. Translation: CASSFEVDTQDTQYF.